Below, one T cell receptor beta chain is given with its context. In the original analysis: How many nucleated cells were present was estimated from reference gene primer amplification. The method was immunoSEQ multiplex PCR; TCRdb's version includes in-frame clones alone and lacks a portion of them. Clone size and V and J calls were adopted from that table, with D and trimming inferred from the DNA. The table shows about 200,000 clones, with roughly 80% occurring only once. The data were obtained in a study of blood T cell repertoires in COVID-19. On the study more broadly: Collection of acute and convalescent COVID-19 samples took place in the United States, Italy and Spain. T cells, B-cell-depleted T cells, or PBMCs supplied cDNA or gDNA.

This CDR3 is built from 15 residues. V was pared by 5 bases and J by 8 bases, with 9 bases of the junction left unmatched. Looked up from germline, CDR1 is MDHEN and CDR2 is SYDVKM. The J gene is TRBJ1-4, the V gene TRBV28; TRBD1 matches 9 bases. The sequenced material came from peripheral blood. This clonotype was sampled from a woman between 65 and 79 years old with acute or convalescent COVID-19. The CDR3 sequence is CASSRPTGGGEKLFF. The CDR3 DNA is TGTGCCAGCAGTCGGCCGACAGGGGGAGGCGAAAAACTGTTTTTT.